The T cell receptor (beta chain) under discussion was sequenced for a study of blood T cell repertoires in COVID-19. Whole-study context: Some COVID-19 samples were acute and others convalescent; all came from the United States, Italy and Spain. T cells, B-cell-depleted T cells, or PBMCs supplied cDNA or gDNA.

The Seattle site enrolled patients during active infection and followed them longitudinally. The germline CDR1 and CDR2 sequences are SGHTA and FQGNSA. This CDR3 has 15 residues. Trimming stripped 2 bases from V and 7 bases from J, with 18 bases between. How the authors handled the data: Using reference gene primer amplification, nucleated cell counts were estimated. Sequenced by immunoSEQ multiplex PCR; TCRdb stores in-frame clones only, minus some. V and J calls and clone size are as listed in that table; D and trimming were resolved from the DNA. The sample has around 93,000 clones; 90% are singletons.

The genes are TRBV7-2 and TRBJ2-7; D may be TRBD1 (6 bases). The source of this sequence is a man younger than 35 with COVID-19, enrolled during active disease. The sample was peripheral blood. CDR3 nucleotide sequence: TGTGCCAGCAGCTTATGGAACAACAGGGATGGGGAGCAGTACTTC. It yields the protein CASSLWNNRDGEQYF.